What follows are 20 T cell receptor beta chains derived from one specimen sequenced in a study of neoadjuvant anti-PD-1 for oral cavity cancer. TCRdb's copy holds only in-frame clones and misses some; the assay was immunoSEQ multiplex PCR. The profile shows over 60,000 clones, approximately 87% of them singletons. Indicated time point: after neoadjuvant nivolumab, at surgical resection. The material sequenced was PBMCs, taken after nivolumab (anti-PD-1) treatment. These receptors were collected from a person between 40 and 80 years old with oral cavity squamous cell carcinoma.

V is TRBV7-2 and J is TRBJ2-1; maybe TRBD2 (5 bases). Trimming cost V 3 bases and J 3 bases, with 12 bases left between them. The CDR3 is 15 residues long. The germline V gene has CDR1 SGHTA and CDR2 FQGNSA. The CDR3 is CASSLVRELYNEQFF. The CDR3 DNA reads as TGTGCCAGCAGCTTGGTTCGGGAACTCTACAATGAGCAGTTCTTC.

CDR3 region: CASSEWEGTSSGGYTF. In DNA form, the CDR3 reads TGTGCCAGCAGTGAGTGGGAGGGGACCAGTTCGGGTGGCTACACCTTC. The chain couples TRBV25-1 to TRBJ1-2, with D possibly matching TRBD1 (5 bases). CDR3 length: 16 residues. Germline CDR1 MGHDK, CDR2 SYGVNS. V was pared by 3 bases and J by 7 bases, with 21 bases between.

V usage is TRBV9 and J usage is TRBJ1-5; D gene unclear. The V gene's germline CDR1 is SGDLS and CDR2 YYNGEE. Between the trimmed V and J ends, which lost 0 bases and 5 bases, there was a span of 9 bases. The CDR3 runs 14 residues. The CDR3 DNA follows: TGTGCCAGCAGCGTAGCGGGTCTGGATCAGCCCCAGCATTTT. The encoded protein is CASSVAGLDQPQHF.

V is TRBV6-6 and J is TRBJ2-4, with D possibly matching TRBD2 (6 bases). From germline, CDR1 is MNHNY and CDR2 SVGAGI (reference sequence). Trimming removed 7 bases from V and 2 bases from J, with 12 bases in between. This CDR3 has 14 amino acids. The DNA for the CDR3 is TGTGCCAGCACCCTGGGGGGTACCAAAAACATTCAGTACTTC. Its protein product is CASTLGGTKNIQYF.

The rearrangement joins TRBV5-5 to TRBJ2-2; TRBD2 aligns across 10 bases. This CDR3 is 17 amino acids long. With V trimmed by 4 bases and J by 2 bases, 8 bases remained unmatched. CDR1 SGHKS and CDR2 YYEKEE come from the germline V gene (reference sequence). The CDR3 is CASSPILAGFNTGELFF. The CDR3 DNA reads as TGTGCCAGCAGCCCGATACTAGCGGGGTTCAACACCGGGGAGCTGTTTTTT.

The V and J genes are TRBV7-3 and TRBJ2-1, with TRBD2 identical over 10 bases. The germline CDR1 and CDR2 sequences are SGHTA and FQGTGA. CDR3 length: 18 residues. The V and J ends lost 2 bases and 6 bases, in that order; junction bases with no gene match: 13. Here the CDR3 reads CASSLGVGSGRYGNEQFF. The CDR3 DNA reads TGTGCCAGCAGCTTAGGGGTTGGTAGCGGGAGGTATGGCAATGAGCAGTTCTTC.

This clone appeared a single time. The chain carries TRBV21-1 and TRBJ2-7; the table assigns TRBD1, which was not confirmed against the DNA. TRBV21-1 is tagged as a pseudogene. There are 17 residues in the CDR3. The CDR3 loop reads CASSVGPQQVLSYEQYF. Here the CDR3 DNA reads TGTGCCAGCAGCGTGGGGCCCCAACAGGTCCTCTCCTACGAGCAGTACTTC.

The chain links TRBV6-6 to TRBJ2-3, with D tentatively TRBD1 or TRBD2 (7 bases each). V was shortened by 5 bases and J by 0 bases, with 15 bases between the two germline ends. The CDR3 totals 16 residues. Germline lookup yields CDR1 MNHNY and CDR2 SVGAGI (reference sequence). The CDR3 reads CASSQGGTFSTDTQYF. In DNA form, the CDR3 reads TGTGCCAGCAGTCAGGGGGGGACCTTTAGCACAGATACGCAGTATTTT.

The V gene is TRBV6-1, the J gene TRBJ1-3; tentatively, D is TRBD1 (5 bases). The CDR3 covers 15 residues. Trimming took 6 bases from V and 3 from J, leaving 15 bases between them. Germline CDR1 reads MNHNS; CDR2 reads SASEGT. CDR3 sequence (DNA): TGTGCCAGCAGAGACAGCAGGGTTAGTGGAAACACCATATATTTT. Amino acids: CASRDSRVSGNTIYF.

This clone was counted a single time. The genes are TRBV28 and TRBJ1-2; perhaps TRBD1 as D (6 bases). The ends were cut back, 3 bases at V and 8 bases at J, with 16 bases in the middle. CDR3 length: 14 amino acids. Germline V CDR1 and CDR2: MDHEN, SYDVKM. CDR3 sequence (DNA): TGTGCCAGCAGTTTCCCCCGGGGGCCCGGGGGCTACACCTTC. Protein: CASSFPRGPGGYTF.

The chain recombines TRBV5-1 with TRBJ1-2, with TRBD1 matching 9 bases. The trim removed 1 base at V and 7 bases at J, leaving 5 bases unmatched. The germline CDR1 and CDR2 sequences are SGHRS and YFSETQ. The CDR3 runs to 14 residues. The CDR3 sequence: CASSLTGGSGGYTF. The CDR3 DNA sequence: TGCGCCAGCAGCTTGACAGGGGGCTCGGGTGGCTACACCTTC.

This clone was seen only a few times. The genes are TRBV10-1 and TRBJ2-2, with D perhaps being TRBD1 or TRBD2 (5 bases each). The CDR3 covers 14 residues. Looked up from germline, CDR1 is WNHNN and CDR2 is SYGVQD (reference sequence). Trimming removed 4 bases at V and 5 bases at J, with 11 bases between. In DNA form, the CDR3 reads TGCGCCAGCAGTGGTGGGGGAAGGACCGGGGAGCTGTTTTTT. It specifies CASSGGGRTGELFF.

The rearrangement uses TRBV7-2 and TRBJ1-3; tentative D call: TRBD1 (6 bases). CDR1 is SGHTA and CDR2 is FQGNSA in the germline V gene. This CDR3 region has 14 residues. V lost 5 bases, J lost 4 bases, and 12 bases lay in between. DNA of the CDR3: TGTGCCAGCAGCAAGACAGGCTACGGAAACACCATATATTTT. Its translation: CASSKTGYGNTIYF.

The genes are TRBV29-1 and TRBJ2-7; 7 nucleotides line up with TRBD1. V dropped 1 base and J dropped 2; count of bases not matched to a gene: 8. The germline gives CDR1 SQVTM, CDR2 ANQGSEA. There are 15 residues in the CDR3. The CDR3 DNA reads TGCAGCGTTGAAGGGGGACGGGACAGTGCCTACGAGCAGTACTTC. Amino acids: CSVEGGRDSAYEQYF.

The CDR3 loop is CASSPSWGSYNEQFF. The DNA for the CDR3 is TGTGCCAGCAGCCCAAGTTGGGGCTCCTACAATGAGCAGTTCTTC. V gene TRBV6-5 combines with J gene TRBJ2-1; no definite D call. There are 15 residues in the CDR3. Trimming took off 6 bases at V and 0 bases at J, with 12 bases between the two ends. Germline V gene data show CDR1 as MNHEY and CDR2 as SVGAGI.

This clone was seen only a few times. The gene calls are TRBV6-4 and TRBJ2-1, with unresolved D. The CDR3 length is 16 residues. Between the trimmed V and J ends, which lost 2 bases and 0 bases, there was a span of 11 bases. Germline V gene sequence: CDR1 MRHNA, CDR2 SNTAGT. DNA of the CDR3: TGTGCCAGCAGTGACCGCTATAGGAGCTCCTACAATGAGCAGTTCTTC. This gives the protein CASSDRYRSSYNEQFF.

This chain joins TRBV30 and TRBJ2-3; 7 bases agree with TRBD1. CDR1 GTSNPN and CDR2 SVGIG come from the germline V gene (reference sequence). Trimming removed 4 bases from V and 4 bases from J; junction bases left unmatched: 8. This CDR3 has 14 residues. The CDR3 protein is CAWTRGQAADTQYF. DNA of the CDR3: TGTGCCTGGACCCGCGGACAGGCGGCAGATACGCAGTATTTT.

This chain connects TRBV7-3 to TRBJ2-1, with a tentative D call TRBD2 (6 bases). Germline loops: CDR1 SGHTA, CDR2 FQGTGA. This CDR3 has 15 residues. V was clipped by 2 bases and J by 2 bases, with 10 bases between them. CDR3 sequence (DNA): TGTGCCAGCAGCTTAGTGGGAGGAACCTACAATGAGCAGTTCTTC. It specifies CASSLVGGTYNEQFF.

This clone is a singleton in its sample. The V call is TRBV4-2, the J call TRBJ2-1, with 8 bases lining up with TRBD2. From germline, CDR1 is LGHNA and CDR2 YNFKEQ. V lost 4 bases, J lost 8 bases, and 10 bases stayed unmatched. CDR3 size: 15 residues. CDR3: CASSPYSGSSYEQFF. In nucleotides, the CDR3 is TGTGCCAGCAGCCCTTACAGCGGGAGTAGCTATGAGCAGTTCTTC.

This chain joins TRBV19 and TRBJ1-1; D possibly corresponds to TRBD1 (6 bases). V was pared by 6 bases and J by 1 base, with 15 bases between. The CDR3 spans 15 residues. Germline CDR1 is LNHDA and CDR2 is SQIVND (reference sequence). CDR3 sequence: CASRDVGTPNTEAFF. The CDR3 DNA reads TGTGCCAGTAGAGACGTGGGGACACCGAACACTGAAGCTTTCTTT.